The clone carrying this TCR beta chain was detected a few times. Its antigen is not known. The sample comes from a study of T-cell reconstitution after alpha-beta-depleted transplantation in children. Construction of the TCRbeta library involved unique molecular identifiers. TCRdb called the PCR reads again in MiXCR, with one record for every CDR3 protein. The sample comprises about 830,000 distinct CDR3 sequences, roughly 15% of which are singletons, and 5% rests with the top ten. Study-level findings and limits: Surviving thymic progenitors and recipient T cells were the source of high TCRbeta diversity at day 60 in some patients. The main origin of T-cell counts and diversity one year after transplant was newly produced T cells.

The sequencing used PBMCs, mostly from graft donor cells, collected 360 days after TCRalphabeta/CD19-depleted stem cell transplant. This sequence was found in a male patient aged 10-17 years who had a stem cell transplant for acute lymphoblastic leukemia, so the T cells may come from the graft donor.

The CDR3 sequence is CASSRGLARNTGELFF. In DNA form, the CDR3 reads TGCGCCAGCAGCCGCGGACTAGCGAGAAACACCGGGGAGCTGTTTTTT. This chain uses TRBV4-1 with TRBJ2-2; 9 nucleotides agree with TRBD2. V shed 4 bases and J 2 bases; nucleotides not matched to a gene: 5. The CDR3 is 16 amino acids. Germline CDR1 MGHRA, CDR2 YSYEKL.